This entry is about one T cell receptor (beta chain). Its antigen is not identified. Patients were adults with ileal or ileocolonic Crohn's disease needing resection. The data belong to a study of T cell repertoires in ileal Crohn's disease. Background on the study: Postoperative therapy was given to about half: about a dozen thiopurines, around 18 anti-TNF agents. The study's findings and limits: All patients with clonality above 26.8% had endoscopic recurrence. Mucosal expansions were suggested to be mainly CD8 T cells.

Assay used: immunoSEQ multiplex PCR; TCRdb lists only in-frame clones, some missing. The sample yields fewer than 2,500 clones, roughly 90% seen once. The CDR3 is made up of 15 amino acids. V lost 5 bases to trimming and J lost 6 bases; unmatched junction nucleotides: 9. Per germline, CDR1 SEHNR and CDR2 FQNEAQ (reference sequence). The sample taken for sequencing was ileal tissue. This TCR was recovered from an adult with Crohn's disease. The chain is built from TRBV7-9 and TRBJ2-2, with 7 bases aligning to TRBD2. For the CDR3, the DNA is TGTGCCAGCAGCGTCCAAAGCGGGGTGTCCGGGGAGCTGTTTTTT. Its protein is CASSVQSGVSGELFF.